This T cell receptor (beta chain) was identified during a study of T cell repertoires in cytomegalovirus infection. TCRdb used MiXCR to reprocess the reads, holding one entry per CDR3 protein. The profile shows some 700,000 distinct CDR3 sequences, 30% to 40% of them singletons. The CDR3 has 15 amino acids. Per the germline V gene, CDR1 is MNHNY and CDR2 is SVGAGI (reference sequence). Trimming shortened V by 5 bases and J by 5 bases, and 19 bases separated the two germline ends. This clonotype was counted a few times. Antigen specificity is unknown. The clonotype comes from a human donor in good health (CMV status not recorded). Some clones in this sample may be carry-over from other donors' samples. This sequence joins TRBV6-6 and TRBJ2-7; D remains ambiguous. Sequenced here: cultured PBMCs, sampled from culture after CMV antigen stimulation. CDR3: CASSPPPVVSHEQYF. The CDR3 nucleotides are TGTGCCAGCAGTCCACCACCGGTAGTGAGCCACGAGCAGTACTTC.